This note documents a single T cell receptor (beta chain) sequence. This CDR3 has 15 residues. Germline V gene data show CDR1 as MNHEY and CDR2 as SVGAGI. V was shortened by 5 bases and J by 2 bases, with 14 bases between the two germline ends. This record comes from a study of cytomegalovirus exposure and HLA in healthy donors. The PCR had 60 Vbeta and 13 Jbeta primers. Clones were sequenced by immunoSEQ multiplex PCR, and TCRdb holds only the in-frame ones, with some missing. This table has around 70,000 clones, roughly 90% appearing once. Sequencing used PBMCs. The V gene is TRBV6-5, the J gene TRBJ2-3, with a weak D call TRBD2 (5 bases). The receptor comes from a woman aged 30 to 39 in good health and CMV-seronegative. CDR3 residues: CASSSQDWVTDTQYF. The CDR3 DNA is TGTGCCAGCAGTAGCCAGGACTGGGTCACAGATACGCAGTATTTT.